A single sample gave rise to the 27 T cell receptor beta chains below, sequenced in a study of cytomegalovirus exposure and HLA in healthy donors. Primers included in the PCR were 60 Vbeta and 13 Jbeta primers. Clones were sequenced by immunoSEQ multiplex PCR, and TCRdb holds only the in-frame ones, with some missing. The table lists tens of thousands of clones, 65% to 85% of them singletons, with about 2.9% in the top ten. The specimen sequenced was PBMCs. Receptor source: a man aged 25 to 40 in good health and CMV-seronegative.

The chain joins TRBV5-1 to TRBJ1-1, with 8 bases identical to TRBD1. Germline CDR1 reads SGHRS; CDR2 reads YFSETQ. This CDR3 is built from 16 residues. J lost 0 bases, V lost 4 bases, and 8 bases had no gene match. The CDR3 DNA is TGCGCCAGCAGCACCTCCAGGGGGCTCATGAACACTGAAGCTTTCTTT. Translation: CASSTSRGLMNTEAFF. The full variable domain, in which reference TRBV5-1 and TRBJ1-1 provide the parts outside the CDR3, is KAGVTQTPRYLIKTRGQQVTLSCSPISGHRSVSWYQQTPGQGLQFLFEYFSETQRNKGNFPGRFSGRQFSNSRSEMNVSTLELGDSALYLCASSTSRGLMNTEAFFGQGTRLTVV.

V usage is TRBV12-5 and J usage is TRBJ2-7; D is possibly TRBD1 (6 bases). Deletions cut 3 bases from V and 2 bases from J, with 14 bases between. This CDR3 spans 15 amino acids. Germline-derived CDR1 and CDR2 are LGHNT and FRNRAP. The CDR3 region has the DNA TGTGCTAGTGGTTTAAGTCAGGGGCATCCCTACGAGCAGTACTTC. Protein sequence: CASGLSQGHPYEQYF. Looking up the rest from reference TRBV12-5 and TRBJ2-7 gives the full variable domain: DARVTQTPRHKVTEMGQEVTMRCQPILGHNTVFWYRQTMMQGLELLAYFRNRAPLDDSGMPKDRFSAEMPDATLATLKIQPSEPRDSAVYFCASGLSQGHPYEQYFGPGTRLTVT.

V and J are TRBV5-1 and TRBJ2-3; 9 positions match TRBD1. This CDR3 spans 15 amino acids. The germline CDR1 and CDR2 sequences are SGHRS and YFSETQ. V trimming: 5 bases; J trimming: 3 bases; junction bases outside the gene matches: 7. In DNA, the CDR3 is TGCGCCAGCAGAGAAGGACAGGGGTTGACAGATACGCAGTATTTT. As protein: CASREGQGLTDTQYF.

This clone was picked up one time. The CDR3 coding sequence is TGTGCCAGCAGTTCAGTGCAGGGATCCTACACCTTC. The encoded protein is CASSSVQGSYTF. The chain uses TRBV27 and TRBJ1-2; tentatively, D is TRBD1 (5 bases). This CDR3 spans 12 amino acids. CDR1 and CDR2 from the germline V gene are MNHEY and SMNVEV (reference sequence). V dropped 4 bases and J dropped 10 bases, with 13 bases sitting between them.

The chain uses TRBV7-9 and TRBJ1-2, with D possibly matching TRBD1 (6 bases). V was cut by 2 bases and J by 6 bases, with 16 bases left in between. The CDR3 is 15 residues long. CDR1 and CDR2 (germline): SEHNR, FQNEAQ (reference sequence). The CDR3 loop is CASSLSGRGMDGYTF. DNA for the CDR3: TGTGCCAGCAGCTTAAGTGGCAGGGGAATGGATGGCTACACCTTC.

This clone has just one count. The chain carries TRBV11-2 and TRBJ1-6, with 7 bases aligning to TRBD1. V shed 5 bases, J shed 11 bases, and the junction held 18 bases outside the gene matches. The CDR3 contains 17 residues. Germline CDR1 is SGHAT and CDR2 is FQNNGV. The CDR3 nucleotides read TGTGCCAGCAGCCTCAAAACCCCGGGACAGTGGGGACCACCCCTCCACTTT. Translated, it gives CASSLKTPGQWGPPLHF.

A word on this clone: The sample carries other DNA sequences with the same CDR3. The CDR3 sequence is CASSYSGGNYGYTF. As DNA, the CDR3 is TGTGCCAGCAGTTACTCGGGAGGAAACTATGGCTACACCTTC. The chain uses TRBV6-5 and TRBJ1-2; unclear D gene. Germline V gene lookup returns CDR1 MNHEY and CDR2 SVGAGI. The CDR3 extends over 14 amino acids. Trimming left V 0 bases short and J 2 bases short, with 7 bases between.

V is TRBV5-1 and J is TRBJ2-5; 7 positions agree with TRBD1. The J call may be mistaken, given a closer DNA end match to TRBJ2-7. The CDR3 has 16 amino acids. Germline lookup yields CDR1 SGHRS and CDR2 YFSETQ. The CDR3 coding sequence is TGCGCCAGCAGCCCCAACAGGGGAAGGATCGTCTACGAGCAGTACTTC. Amino acid sequence: CASSPNRGRIVYEQYF.

This chain connects TRBV11-3 to TRBJ1-1; unclear D gene. Trimming removed 5 bases at V and 0 bases at J, with 10 bases between. The CDR3 has 14 amino acids. The germline V gene encodes CDR1 SGHNT and CDR2 YENEEA. CDR3 sequence reads: CASSPNPVNTEAFF. In nucleotides, the CDR3 is TGTGCCAGCAGCCCGAACCCAGTGAACACTGAAGCTTTCTTT.

The V call is TRBV2, the J call TRBJ1-2; tentatively, D is TRBD1 (5 bases). CDR1 and CDR2 from the germline V gene are SNHLY and FYNNEI. Trimming pared 4 bases from V and 3 bases from J, leaving 15 bases between. CDR3 size: 15 residues. For the CDR3, the DNA is TGTGCCAGCAGTGTAGGAGGGACCGGGGACTATGGCTACACCTTC. Amino acid sequence: CASSVGGTGDYGYTF.

The CDR3 reads CASSGIDRGFMPAFF. The CDR3 DNA sequence: TGTGCCAGCAGTGGAATTGACAGGGGGTTTATGCCGGCTTTCTTT. The rearrangement joins TRBV9 to TRBJ1-1, with 9 bases aligning to TRBD1. The CDR3 contains 15 residues. In germline, CDR1 is SGDLS, CDR2 YYNGEE. V gave up 5 bases and J gave up 11 bases; unmatched junction bases: 16. Looking up the rest from reference TRBV9 and TRBJ1-1 gives the full variable domain: DSGVTQTPKHLITATGQRVTLRCSPRSGDLSVYWYQQSLDQGLQFLIQYYNGEERAKGNILERFSAQQFPDLHSELNLSSLELGDSALYFCASSGIDRGFMPAFFGQGTRLTVV.

V is TRBV7-2 and J is TRBJ1-5, with D perhaps TRBD1 (5 bases). This CDR3 contains 15 residues. Germline CDR1 reads SGHTA; CDR2 reads FQGNSA. Between the trimmed V and J ends, which lost 1 base and 6 bases, there was a span of 13 bases. The CDR3 region is CASSLDGRATQPQHF. CDR3 coding DNA: TGTGCCAGCAGCTTAGATGGCAGGGCGACTCAGCCCCAGCATTTT.

The gene calls are TRBV5-1 and TRBJ1-4; 8 bases are shared with TRBD1. The length of the CDR3 is 15 residues. V was clipped by 4 bases and J by 6 bases; unmatched bases: 8. CDR1 is SGHRS, CDR2 YFSETQ, per germline. This CDR3 reads CASSLTGDLYEKLFF. CDR3 coding DNA: TGCGCCAGCAGCCTGACAGGGGATCTATATGAAAAACTGTTTTTT.

This clone was recorded only once. The V and J genes are TRBV7-6 and TRBJ2-5; a possible D gene is TRBD1 (6 bases). Between the trimmed V and J ends, which lost 3 bases and 2 bases, there was a span of 7 bases. Germline CDR1 SGHVS, CDR2 FNYEAQ. This CDR3 is 13 amino acids long. For the CDR3, the DNA is TGTGCCAGCAGCTTCGGACAGCAAGAGACCCAGTACTTC. Translation: CASSFGQQETQYF.

The chain joins TRBV30 to TRBJ1-2, with D perhaps TRBD1 (5 bases). Germline lookup yields CDR1 GTSNPN and CDR2 SVGIG (reference sequence). The ends were cut back, 0 bases at V and 4 bases at J, with 18 bases in the middle. The CDR3 is 16 residues long. In nucleotides, the CDR3 is TGTGCCTGGAGTGTACGGTCAGGGCAGGATCGCTATGGCTACACCTTC. This gives the protein CAWSVRSGQDRYGYTF.

The J gene is TRBJ2-7, the V gene TRBV28; D might be TRBD1 (6 bases). V lost 5 bases, J lost 9 bases, and 20 bases lay in between. The CDR3 has 14 residues. The V gene's germline CDR1 is MDHEN and CDR2 SYDVKM. CDR3 amino acids: CASSPTGFLTGQYF. The CDR3 bases are TGTGCCAGCAGTCCGACAGGTTTTTTGACTGGGCAGTACTTC.

The chain carries TRBV28 and TRBJ1-5; 11 nucleotides align to TRBD1. V shed 3 bases, J shed 6 bases, and the junction held 7 bases outside the gene matches. CDR3 length equals 16 residues. Germline CDR1 is MDHEN and CDR2 is SYDVKM. In nucleotides, the CDR3 is TGTGCCAGCAGTTTCGTTGGGGGACAGGGGGTTCAGCCCCAGCATTTT. Its translation is CASSFVGGQGVQPQHF.

CDR3 in amino acids: CASSTLGLLSGNTIYF. CDR3 DNA sequence: TGTGCCAGTAGTACCCTCGGACTCCTTTCTGGAAACACCATATATTTT. The rearrangement links TRBV19 to TRBJ1-3; D gene uncertain. Germline-derived CDR1 and CDR2 are LNHDA and SQIVND (reference sequence). The CDR3 has 16 residues. V lost 4 bases and J 1 base, leaving 14 bases between the germline ends.

This clone showed up just once. The V gene is TRBV11-2, the J gene TRBJ1-3, with 9 positions matching TRBD1. This CDR3 has 16 amino acids. Per the germline V gene, CDR1 is SGHAT and CDR2 is FQNNGV. The junction had 8 bases not matched to a gene; V was cut back by 5 bases and J by 3 bases. The CDR3 here is CASSPDRGTIGNTIYF. DNA for the CDR3: TGTGCCAGCAGCCCCGACAGGGGGACGATTGGAAACACCATATATTTT.

This chain joins TRBV25-1 and TRBJ2-1; D is possibly TRBD2 (5 bases). CDR3 length: 15 amino acids. Trimming shortened V by 7 bases and J by 4 bases, and 17 bases separated the two germline ends. Germline lookup yields CDR1 MGHDK and CDR2 SYGVNS. The CDR3 reads CASTEGASSYNEQFF. The CDR3 DNA follows: TGTGCCAGCACTGAGGGAGCTAGTTCGTACAATGAGCAGTTCTTC.

The chain employs TRBV9 and TRBJ1-6; TRBD1 matches at 8 bases. Germline-derived CDR1 and CDR2 are SGDLS and YYNGEE. This CDR3 comprises 15 residues. V gave up 0 bases and J gave up 7 bases; unmatched junction bases: 3. CDR3 amino acids: CASSVVDRANSPLHF. CDR3 sequence (DNA): TGTGCCAGCAGCGTAGTGGACAGGGCGAATTCACCCCTCCACTTT.

The chain joins TRBV28 to TRBJ1-4; TRBD1 might be the D (5 bases). The CDR3 covers 14 residues. Germline CDR1 and CDR2: MDHEN and SYDVKM. Trimming removed 1 base at V and 8 bases at J, with 11 bases between. The CDR3 DNA reads as TGTGCCAGCAGTTTATTGCAGGGCAACGAAAAACTGTTTTTT. Amino acid sequence: CASSLLQGNEKLFF.

The chain carries TRBV2 and TRBJ1-6; 10 nucleotides agree with TRBD1. This CDR3 spans 17 amino acids. Germline V gene sequence: CDR1 SNHLY, CDR2 FYNNEI. Unmatched junction bases numbered 10, after V lost 5 bases and J lost 6 bases. The CDR3 sequence: CASSLLGTGDGNSPLHF. CDR3 coding DNA: TGTGCCAGCAGTTTACTCGGGACAGGGGATGGTAATTCACCCCTCCACTTT.

The rearrangement links TRBV6-1 to TRBJ2-1, with a tentative D call TRBD2 (5 bases). This CDR3 comprises 13 residues. Trimming left V 8 bases short and J 4 bases short, with 12 bases between. Germline values: CDR1 MNHNS, CDR2 SASEGT. The CDR3 DNA reads TGTGCCAGCGGCGGACTGGGATACAATGAGCAGTTCTTC. Translated, it gives CASGGLGYNEQFF.

The rearrangement joins TRBV11-3 to TRBJ2-2; 8 nucleotides agree with TRBD2. The germline V gene encodes CDR1 SGHNT and CDR2 YENEEA. V was clipped by 3 bases and J by 1 base; unmatched bases: 4. This CDR3 is 16 amino acids long. CDR3 sequence: CASSFRLAGNTGELFF. The CDR3 region has the DNA TGTGCCAGCAGCTTCCGCCTAGCGGGGAACACCGGGGAGCTGTTTTTT.

V and J are TRBV14 and TRBJ1-6; D is unresolved. Trimming shortened V by 0 bases and J by 7 bases, and 13 bases separated the two germline ends. Germline V CDR1 and CDR2: SGHDN, FVKESK. The CDR3 runs to 16 residues. The CDR3 loop reads CASSQDSLIGNSPLHF. CDR3 DNA sequence: TGTGCCAGCAGCCAAGATTCCCTTATCGGGAATTCACCCCTCCACTTT.

This clone was seen more than once but under ten times. The chain employs TRBV6-6 and TRBJ1-2; D perhaps matches TRBD1 (6 bases). There are 16 residues in the CDR3. CDR1 is MNHNY and CDR2 is SVGAGI in the germline V gene (reference sequence). Trimming removed 0 bases at V and 6 bases at J, with 17 bases between. CDR3 sequence: CASSYSAGAGKDGYTF. DNA for the CDR3: TGTGCCAGCAGTTACTCTGCGGGGGCGGGCAAGGATGGCTACACCTTC.